Described below is a single T cell receptor (beta chain) sequence and its context. The CDR3 end lies 3 residues beyond the end of the read and is filled in from the germline J gene. CDR1 is DFQATT and CDR2 is SNEGSKA in the germline V gene (reference sequence). CDR3 size: 14 residues. The sample belongs to a study of T cells in women clearing cervical HPV infection. Produced via immunoSEQ multiplex PCR; TCRdb's table is partial and in-frame only. The sample data list 25,000 to 30,000 clones. This rearrangement joins TRBV20-1 to TRBJ2-2, with D maybe TRBD1 (5 bases). This TCR was sampled from a woman between 18 and 69 years old with a cervical HPV16 infection that either progressed to CIN3+ or cleared (not recorded which). Input material: blood buffy coat. The sequenced CDR3 bases are TGCAGTGCTAGTATAGGGGAAGAAGATGAAAAG. Translated: CSASIGEEDEK. The whole CDR3 sequence is CSASIGEEDEKLFF.